These T cell receptor beta chains were read from a single sample in a study of post-analysis software for immune sequencing data. One entry per CDR3 protein results from TCRdb running MiXCR on the PCR reads. The data show fewer than 850,000 distinct CDR3 sequences, about 27% seen once. Sequencing used blood. The source is a girl aged 5-17 years with multiple sclerosis. CDR3s include the opening cysteine and the closing phenylalanine or tryptophan. The D gene is left open where the match is weak. Rows may omit the clone size; those that give it use once, few, many or a size class.

d_call: -
v_call: TRBV18
clone_size: -
j_call: TRBJ2-5
cdr3_aa: CASSRPEAGSETQYF
cdr3_nt: TGTGCCAGCTCACGACCCGAGGCAGGGTCCGAGACCCAGTACTTC

d_call: TRBD1
v_call: TRBV9
clone_size: few
j_call: TRBJ2-5
cdr3_aa: CASSPRQGDLQETQYF
cdr3_nt: TGTGCCAGCAGCCCACGACAGGGGGATTTACAAGAGACCCAGTACTTC

d_call: TRBD2
v_call: TRBV12-3/TRBV12-4
clone_size: -
j_call: TRBJ2-7
cdr3_aa: CASSLNPASGYEQYF
cdr3_nt: TGTGCCAGCAGTTTAAACCCCGCTAGCGGCTACGAGCAGTACTTC

d_call: -
v_call: TRBV28
clone_size: few
j_call: TRBJ2-5
cdr3_aa: CASSFPVEGKETQYF
cdr3_nt: TGTGCCAGCAGTTTTCCCGTAGAGGGGAAAGAGACCCAGTACTTC

d_call: -
v_call: TRBV10-3
clone_size: -
j_call: TRBJ1-3
cdr3_aa: CAISELPPGHSGNTIYF
cdr3_nt: TGTGCCATCAGTGAGCTCCCCCCGGGACACTCTGGAAACACCATATATTTT

d_call: TRBD1
v_call: TRBV12-5
clone_size: -
j_call: TRBJ2-3
cdr3_aa: CASGLLPTGVIHGGTDTQYF
cdr3_nt: TGTGCTAGTGGCCTCCTCCCGACAGGGGTGATTCATGGGGGCACAGATACGCAGTATTTT

d_call: TRBD1
v_call: TRBV3-1
clone_size: once
j_call: TRBJ2-5
cdr3_aa: CASSRTGSIQETQYF
cdr3_nt: TGTGCCAGCAGCCGGACAGGCTCTATTCAAGAGACCCAGTACTTC

d_call: -
v_call: TRBV20-1
clone_size: -
j_call: TRBJ1-2
cdr3_aa: CSARDPDRYGYTF
cdr3_nt: TGCAGTGCTAGAGACCCGGACCGCTATGGCTACACCTTC

d_call: -
v_call: TRBV29-1
clone_size: few
j_call: TRBJ2-3
cdr3_aa: CSVEILKTQYF
cdr3_nt: TGCAGCGTTGAAATACTAAAGACGCAGTATTTT

d_call: TRBD1
v_call: TRBV29-1
clone_size: few
j_call: TRBJ1-1
cdr3_aa: CSVQRQDRVSEAFF
cdr3_nt: TGCAGCGTTCAAAGACAGGACAGGGTCTCTGAAGCTTTCTTT

d_call: -
v_call: TRBV6-4
clone_size: many
j_call: TRBJ2-1
cdr3_aa: CASRDRGSGNEQFF
cdr3_nt: TGTGCCAGCCGAGACCGAGGCTCCGGGAATGAGCAGTTCTTC

d_call: -
v_call: TRBV15
clone_size: once
j_call: TRBJ2-2
cdr3_aa: CATSRVLNTGELFF
cdr3_nt: TGTGCCACCAGCAGGGTTTTGAACACCGGGGAGCTGTTTTTT

d_call: TRBD1
v_call: TRBV20-1
clone_size: -
j_call: TRBJ1-1
cdr3_aa: CSATDRDTEAFF
cdr3_nt: TGCAGTGCGACCGACAGGGACACTGAAGCTTTCTTT

d_call: TRBD1
v_call: TRBV7-2
clone_size: few
j_call: TRBJ1-2
cdr3_aa: CASSPRTGRRDYGYTF
cdr3_nt: TGTGCCAGCAGCCCGAGGACAGGGCGGAGAGACTATGGCTACACCTTC

d_call: -
v_call: TRBV27
clone_size: few
j_call: TRBJ1-2
cdr3_aa: CASSRGTLNYGYTF
cdr3_nt: TGTGCCAGCAGTAGGGGCACCCTAAACTATGGCTACACCTTC

d_call: -
v_call: TRBV29-1
clone_size: few
j_call: TRBJ1-1
cdr3_aa: CSVEGAEAFF
cdr3_nt: TGCAGCGTTGAAGGCGCTGAAGCTTTCTTT

d_call: -
v_call: TRBV5-1
clone_size: few
j_call: TRBJ1-2
cdr3_aa: CASSQNGRDGYTF
cdr3_nt: TGCGCCAGCAGCCAAAACGGACGGGATGGCTACACCTTC

d_call: TRBD1
v_call: TRBV5-1
clone_size: -
j_call: TRBJ2-5
cdr3_aa: CASRSEGTAVQETQYF
cdr3_nt: TGCGCCAGCAGATCAGAAGGGACAGCAGTCCAAGAGACCCAGTACTTC

d_call: -
v_call: TRBV6-1
clone_size: -
j_call: TRBJ1-1
cdr3_aa: CASEQGLGNTEAFF
cdr3_nt: TGTGCCAGCGAGCAGGGGCTCGGGAACACTGAAGCTTTCTTT

d_call: TRBD1
v_call: TRBV5-5
clone_size: -
j_call: TRBJ1-4
cdr3_aa: CASSWKGQGATTNEKLFF
cdr3_nt: TGTGCCAGCAGCTGGAAAGGACAGGGGGCGACAACTAATGAAAAACTGTTTTTT

d_call: TRBD1
v_call: TRBV6-5
clone_size: -
j_call: TRBJ1-5
cdr3_aa: CASRHRGEQPQHF
cdr3_nt: TGTGCCAGCAGACACAGGGGGGAACAGCCCCAGCATTTT

d_call: -
v_call: TRBV10-3
clone_size: -
j_call: TRBJ2-5
cdr3_aa: CAISESNGERTDAETQYF
cdr3_nt: TGTGCCATCAGTGAGTCTAATGGTGAGAGGACAGACGCGGAGACCCAGTACTTC

d_call: -
v_call: TRBV6-6
clone_size: -
j_call: TRBJ2-6
cdr3_aa: CASSPSRTGANVLAF
cdr3_nt: TGTGCCAGCAGTCCATCAAGAACGGGGGCCAACGTCCTGGCTTTC

d_call: -
v_call: TRBV7-9
clone_size: once
j_call: TRBJ1-2
cdr3_aa: CASSLSGSGGSSGYTF
cdr3_nt: TGTGCCAGCAGCTTATCGGGAAGCGGGGGTTCGTCTGGCTACACCTTC

d_call: -
v_call: TRBV11-2
clone_size: few
j_call: TRBJ2-7
cdr3_aa: CASSLVRGSSEQYF
cdr3_nt: TGTGCCAGCAGCTTAGTCAGGGGATCGAGCGAGCAGTACTTC

d_call: TRBD2
v_call: TRBV4-3
clone_size: few
j_call: TRBJ2-3
cdr3_aa: CASSHGLAGITDTQYF
cdr3_nt: TGCGCCAGCAGCCACGGACTAGCGGGGATCACAGATACGCAGTATTTT

d_call: -
v_call: TRBV7-9
clone_size: few
j_call: TRBJ1-1
cdr3_aa: CASREVANTEAFF
cdr3_nt: TGTGCCAGCCGTGAGGTTGCGAACACTGAAGCTTTCTTT

d_call: TRBD1
v_call: TRBV2
clone_size: few
j_call: TRBJ1-4
cdr3_aa: CASNARGQGVEKLFF
cdr3_nt: TGTGCCAGCAATGCCCGAGGACAGGGTGTCGAAAAACTGTTTTTT

d_call: -
v_call: TRBV20-1
clone_size: few
j_call: TRBJ1-6
cdr3_aa: CSAGPPRIEASPLHF
cdr3_nt: TGCAGTGCTGGGCCCCCAAGGATCGAAGCTTCACCCCTCCACTTT

d_call: TRBD1
v_call: TRBV18
clone_size: -
j_call: TRBJ1-1
cdr3_aa: CASHRQTGRTEAFF
cdr3_nt: TGTGCCAGCCACAGACAGACAGGGAGGACTGAAGCTTTCTTT

d_call: -
v_call: TRBV3-1
clone_size: -
j_call: TRBJ1-2
cdr3_aa: CASSQDPPGVHGYTF
cdr3_nt: TGTGCCAGCAGCCAAGATCCCCCGGGAGTGCATGGCTACACCTTC

d_call: -
v_call: TRBV7-2
clone_size: many
j_call: TRBJ2-7
cdr3_aa: CASSLRGTGSVTYEQYF
cdr3_nt: TGTGCCAGCAGCCTAAGGGGGACGGGGTCCGTAACCTACGAGCAGTACTTC

d_call: TRBD2
v_call: TRBV4-1
clone_size: -
j_call: TRBJ2-1
cdr3_aa: CASSQVRGTEQFF
cdr3_nt: TGCGCCAGCAGCCAAGTGCGGGGGACTGAGCAGTTCTTC

d_call: TRBD1
v_call: TRBV5-1
clone_size: -
j_call: TRBJ1-6
cdr3_aa: CASSRDRGPSPLHF
cdr3_nt: TGCGCCAGCAGCCGGGACAGGGGGCCTTCACCCCTCCACTTT

d_call: TRBD1
v_call: TRBV6-5
clone_size: -
j_call: TRBJ2-4
cdr3_aa: CASSYSPGTANKNIQYF
cdr3_nt: TGTGCCAGCAGTTACTCCCCCGGGACAGCAAACAAAAACATTCAGTACTTC

d_call: -
v_call: TRBV21-1
clone_size: -
j_call: TRBJ1-5
cdr3_aa: CASSKGRAGRDQPQHF
cdr3_nt: TGTGCCAGCAGCAAAGGAAGAGCAGGAAGGGATCAGCCCCAGCATTTT

d_call: TRBD2
v_call: TRBV5-1
clone_size: many
j_call: TRBJ2-7
cdr3_aa: CASSLLKRDSYEQYF
cdr3_nt: TGCGCCAGCAGCTTGTTAAAGCGGGACTCCTACGAGCAGTACTTC

d_call: -
v_call: TRBV5-1
clone_size: -
j_call: TRBJ2-2
cdr3_aa: CASSLILNTGELFF
cdr3_nt: TGCGCCAGCAGCTTAATTCTGAACACCGGGGAGCTGTTTTTT

d_call: -
v_call: TRBV7-2
clone_size: many
j_call: TRBJ2-6
cdr3_aa: CASSLATGALPSGAGANVLTF
cdr3_nt: TGTGCCAGCAGCTTAGCGACAGGGGCTTTACCTAGCGGGGCTGGGGCCAACGTCCTGACTTTC

d_call: TRBD1
v_call: TRBV7-9
clone_size: few
j_call: TRBJ2-5
cdr3_aa: CASSSHRGRTETQYF
cdr3_nt: TGTGCCAGCAGCTCGCACAGGGGGCGGACAGAGACCCAGTACTTC

d_call: TRBD1
v_call: TRBV4-3
clone_size: -
j_call: TRBJ2-1
cdr3_aa: CASSYLRDRGGNEQFF
cdr3_nt: TGCGCCAGCAGCTATCTCCGGGACAGGGGAGGCAATGAGCAGTTCTTC

d_call: TRBD1
v_call: TRBV20-1
clone_size: -
j_call: TRBJ2-3
cdr3_aa: CSYRGADTQYF
cdr3_nt: TGCAGTTACAGGGGCGCAGATACGCAGTATTTT

d_call: TRBD2
v_call: TRBV2
clone_size: few
j_call: TRBJ2-4
cdr3_aa: CASSAQLAGGDLAKNIQYF
cdr3_nt: TGTGCCAGCAGTGCTCAACTAGCGGGGGGCGACCTAGCCAAAAACATTCAGTACTTC

d_call: -
v_call: TRBV5-4
clone_size: -
j_call: TRBJ2-3
cdr3_aa: CASSLDVADTQYF
cdr3_nt: TGTGCCAGCAGCTTGGATGTTGCAGATACGCAGTATTTT

d_call: -
v_call: TRBV29-1
clone_size: -
j_call: TRBJ1-1
cdr3_aa: CSVRRAANTEAFF
cdr3_nt: TGCAGCGTTCGCCGGGCCGCGAACACTGAAGCTTTCTTT

d_call: TRBD2
v_call: TRBV20-1
clone_size: -
j_call: TRBJ2-3
cdr3_aa: CSARKVAGGSTDTQYF
cdr3_nt: TGCAGTGCTAGAAAGGTAGCGGGAGGAAGCACAGATACGCAGTATTTT

d_call: -
v_call: TRBV7-2
clone_size: few
j_call: TRBJ1-2
cdr3_aa: CASSLGWGRGYTF
cdr3_nt: TGTGCCAGCAGCTTAGGGTGGGGACGAGGCTACACCTTC

d_call: TRBD1
v_call: TRBV11-2
clone_size: few
j_call: TRBJ2-5
cdr3_aa: CASSPETGGRMETQYF
cdr3_nt: TGTGCCAGCAGCCCAGAGACAGGGGGCAGAATGGAGACCCAGTACTTC